These 27 T cell receptor beta chains share one sample of origin, sequenced in a study of OX40 agonist ivuxolimab in advanced cancers. Data came from immunoSEQ multiplex PCR; TCRdb stores just in-frame clones and leaves some out. The sample lists about 71,000 clones; about 81% were seen once. The specimen comprised CD4+ or CD8+ T cells sorted from blood, sampled in a trial of the OX40 agonist ivuxolimab. These receptors originate from an adult with an advanced solid tumor such as melanoma, head and neck, liver or kidney cancer.

This clone appeared a few times. V and J are TRBV28 and TRBJ1-1; D not certain. CDR3 length equals 12 residues. CDR1 is MDHEN and CDR2 is SYDVKM in the germline V gene. The V and J ends lost 2 bases and 5 bases respectively, with 6 bases between them. As DNA, the CDR3 is TGTGCCAGCAGTTTACTTGGGACTGAAGCTTTCTTT. Its translation is CASSLLGTEAFF.

This clone has a count of ten or more. The gene calls are TRBV7-2 and TRBJ1-1; D is unclear. The germline gives CDR1 SGHTA, CDR2 FQGNSA. With 5 bases removed from V and 0 bases from J, the gap between germline ends came to 22 bases. The CDR3 runs 18 residues. The CDR3 nucleotides are TGTGCCAGCAGCCGCTACACCGCAAGCCCCCGCCTGAACACTGAAGCTTTCTTT. Translated, it gives CASSRYTASPRLNTEAFF.

The chain joins TRBV18 to TRBJ1-4, with unresolved D. Germline V gene sequence: CDR1 KGHSH, CDR2 LQKENI. V lost 3 bases to trimming and J lost 3 bases, with 2 bases between them. CDR3 length: 12 amino acids. The chain's CDR3 is CASSPANEKLFF. The DNA for the CDR3 is TGTGCCAGCTCACCCGCTAATGAAAAACTGTTTTTT.

This chain connects TRBV11-1 to TRBJ1-1; D might be TRBD1 (5 bases). The germline CDR1 and CDR2 sequences are SGHAT and FQDESV (reference sequence). The CDR3 totals 14 residues. The germline V and J ends were trimmed by 6 bases and 3 bases, with 14 bases remaining between them. DNA for the CDR3: TGTGCCAGCAGAGCAGGGAGTTTCGACACTGAAGCTTTCTTT. Translating gives CASRAGSFDTEAFF.

The chain uses TRBV18 and TRBJ2-6; D remains unclear. Germline CDR1 is KGHSH and CDR2 is LQKENI. This CDR3 spans 12 amino acids. The V end lost 8 bases, the J end lost 4 bases, and 6 bases lay between the germline ends. CDR3 sequence reads: CASDLGANVLTF. The CDR3 region has the DNA TGTGCCAGCGACCTAGGGGCCAACGTCCTGACTTTC.

This clone has just a few counts. CDR3 sequence (DNA): TGTGCCAGCAGCAACGGACCCGCCTCCACAGATACGCAGTATTTT. Residues: CASSNGPASTDTQYF. V and J are TRBV21-1 and TRBJ2-3. TRBV21-1 is shown as a pseudogene. This CDR3 has 15 residues.

Within the sample, this clone is medium-sized. This rearrangement joins TRBV7-9 to TRBJ2-1, with D unclear. This CDR3 comprises 15 residues. Germline lookup yields CDR1 SEHNR and CDR2 FQNEAQ (reference sequence). Deletions cut 5 bases from V and 0 bases from J, with 11 bases between. As DNA, the CDR3 is TGTGCCAGCAGCCACAGCCGGAGCTCCTACAATGAGCAGTTCTTC. This encodes CASSHSRSSYNEQFF.

The DNA of the CDR3 is TGTGCCAGCAGCTTTTCCGCGTGGCAGGGGGCCCCTCGGACTGAAGCTTTCTTT. As protein: CASSFSAWQGAPRTEAFF. The J gene is TRBJ1-1, the V gene TRBV7-2; 8 bases align to TRBD1. Germline CDR1 SGHTA, CDR2 FQGNSA. After removal of 3 bases from V and 5 bases from J, the junction contained 17 bases not matched to a gene. The CDR3 has 18 amino acids.

The chain employs TRBV6-5 and TRBJ1-2; a possible D gene is TRBD1 (6 bases). The CDR3 extends over 14 amino acids. Deletions cut 3 bases from V and 4 bases from J, with 12 bases between. Germline assignment: CDR1 MNHEY and CDR2 SVGAGI. The CDR3: CASSYSGGGYGYTF. DNA for the CDR3: TGTGCCAGCAGTTATAGCGGGGGCGGCTATGGCTACACCTTC.

The chain is built from TRBV7-2 and TRBJ2-7; D might be TRBD1 (5 bases). V was clipped by 2 bases and J by 2 bases, with 7 bases between them. The germline V gene has CDR1 SGHTA and CDR2 FQGNSA. The CDR3 consists of 13 residues. In DNA, the CDR3 is TGTGCCAGCAGCTTACCACAGGCCTACGAGCAGTACTTC. Translating it yields CASSLPQAYEQYF.

This sequence joins TRBV28 and TRBJ1-1; 9 nucleotides match TRBD1. Germline CDR1 is MDHEN and CDR2 is SYDVKM. V shed 4 bases, J shed 6 bases, and the junction held 6 bases outside the gene matches. The CDR3 has 14 amino acids. CDR3: CASSSGTGRAEAFF. The CDR3 bases are TGTGCCAGCAGTTCTGGGACAGGGAGGGCTGAAGCTTTCTTT.

This clone has a single count. The chain recombines TRBV6-5 with TRBJ1-1; D remains unclear. The CDR3 runs 13 residues. V was trimmed by 3 bases and J by 3 bases, leaving 8 bases between them. Per germline, CDR1 MNHEY and CDR2 SVGAGI. The CDR3: CASSYGEDTEAFF. The CDR3 DNA reads as TGTGCCAGCAGTTATGGGGAGGACACTGAAGCTTTCTTT.

The gene calls are TRBV11-3 and TRBJ2-5; D might be TRBD2 (7 bases). The CDR3 runs to 17 residues. V shed 5 bases and J shed 5 bases, with 24 bases lying between them. Per the germline V gene, CDR1 is SGHNT and CDR2 is YENEEA. The DNA for the CDR3 is TGTGCCAGCAGCCCCCAAGGGGAGGGGGGGGGCCCGGAGACCCAGTACTTC. Protein sequence: CASSPQGEGGGPETQYF.

The chain carries TRBV9 and TRBJ2-7, with 15 nucleotides matching TRBD2. This CDR3 contains 18 residues. In germline, CDR1 is SGDLS, CDR2 YYNGEE. With V trimmed by 4 bases and J by 7 bases, 15 bases remained unmatched. The CDR3 protein is CASSPGTSGRTGMGEQYF. DNA of the CDR3: TGTGCCAGCAGCCCTGGGACTAGCGGGAGGACCGGGATGGGGGAGCAGTACTTC.

The rearrangement uses TRBV18 and TRBJ1-2; possible D gene TRBD1, 5 bases. The CDR3 is 16 amino acids. Trimming took off 0 bases at V and 2 bases at J, with 13 bases between the two ends. In germline, CDR1 is KGHSH, CDR2 LQKENI. This CDR3 reads CASSPPSQGENYGYTF. In DNA form, the CDR3 reads TGTGCCAGCTCACCACCAAGTCAGGGAGAGAACTATGGCTACACCTTC.

The chain recombines TRBV19 with TRBJ2-3, with TRBD2 matching 9 bases. CDR3 size: 16 residues. Germline CDR1 is LNHDA and CDR2 is SQIVND (reference sequence). With 9 bases clipped from V and 4 bases from J, the junction kept 14 bases outside the gene matches. The CDR3 spells CASLTAAGGPADTQYF. The CDR3 DNA reads TGTGCCAGCCTTACTGCGGCGGGGGGGCCGGCAGATACGCAGTATTTT.

By proportion, this clone is medium-sized. The chain employs TRBV7-9 and TRBJ1-1; D not certain. Germline V gene lookup returns CDR1 SEHNR and CDR2 FQNEAQ (reference sequence). Trimming removed 2 bases at V and 1 base at J, with 14 bases between. The CDR3 is 16 amino acids. The CDR3 bases are TGTGCCAGCAGCTTACGGGCCCCGGGAGGGAACACTGAAGCTTTCTTT. This gives the protein CASSLRAPGGNTEAFF.

This chain uses TRBV11-2 with TRBJ2-1; D not certain. The CDR3 is made up of 15 amino acids. CDR1 SGHAT and CDR2 FQNNGV come from the germline V gene. With 5 bases removed from V and 0 bases from J, the gap between germline ends came to 11 bases. CDR3 region: CASSPTSLSYNEQFF. The CDR3 coding sequence is TGTGCCAGCAGCCCCACTTCGCTCTCCTACAATGAGCAGTTCTTC.

The rearrangement uses TRBV2 and TRBJ2-7, with 9 nucleotides matching TRBD2. V shed 6 bases and J 6 bases; nucleotides not matched to a gene: 12. The CDR3 loop spans 15 amino acids. Germline-derived CDR1 and CDR2 are SNHLY and FYNNEI. The CDR3 is CASSLEGREGSEQYF. The CDR3 coding sequence is TGTGCCAGCAGCCTAGAGGGGCGGGAGGGTTCCGAGCAGTACTTC.

This clone has a single count. Other DNA sequences within the sample encode an identical CDR3. V is TRBV5-1 and J is TRBJ2-1, with D possibly being TRBD2 (6 bases). V lost 4 bases and J 4 bases, leaving 15 bases between the germline ends. CDR1 is SGHRS and CDR2 is YFSETQ in the germline V gene. This CDR3 region has 15 residues. CDR3 protein: CASSGGGTSYNEQFF. CDR3 in DNA: TGCGCCAGCAGCGGCGGCGGGACCTCGTACAATGAGCAGTTCTTC.

This clone appeared many times. The rearrangement joins TRBV10-1 to TRBJ2-3; D call uncertain. Trimming left V 7 bases short and J 2 bases short, with 19 bases between. The CDR3 is 16 residues long. CDR1 is WNHNN, CDR2 SYGVQD, per germline (reference sequence). CDR3 protein: CASTGDRAQDTDTQYF. CDR3 DNA sequence: TGCGCCAGCACCGGTGATCGGGCGCAGGACACAGATACGCAGTATTTT.

This chain uses TRBV4-2 with TRBJ1-1; D is perhaps TRBD1 (6 bases). This CDR3 spans 15 amino acids. V was clipped by 5 bases and J by 5 bases, with 18 bases between them. Per the germline V gene, CDR1 is LGHNA and CDR2 is YNFKEQ. The CDR3 DNA sequence: TGTGCCAGCAGCTCCGGGGAGGGGGTTAATACTGAAGCTTTCTTT. Protein: CASSSGEGVNTEAFF.

About this clone: The same CDR3 can be traced to other DNA sequences in this sample. The rearrangement joins TRBV2 to TRBJ2-3, with no clear D. Between the trimmed V and J ends, which lost 1 base and 4 bases, there was a span of 3 bases. The length of the CDR3 is 12 residues. CDR1 SNHLY and CDR2 FYNNEI come from the germline V gene. The CDR3, as DNA: TGTGCCAGCAGTGAAGGGGCAGATACGCAGTATTTT. As protein: CASSEGADTQYF.

The chain has TRBV28 and TRBJ1-3; D is undetermined. The germline V and J ends were trimmed by 2 bases and 0 bases, with 20 bases remaining between them. The germline V gene encodes CDR1 MDHEN and CDR2 SYDVKM. The CDR3 consists of 19 residues. The CDR3 loop reads CASSLDSPTQRPSGNTIYF. The CDR3 DNA is TGTGCCAGCAGTTTAGACTCCCCTACCCAGAGACCCTCTGGAAACACCATATATTTT.

This sequence joins TRBV5-1 and TRBJ1-2; possible D gene TRBD1, 6 bases. The CDR3 sequence is 15 residues long. V was trimmed by 2 bases and J by 8 bases, leaving 19 bases between them. CDR1 and CDR2 from the germline V gene are SGHRS and YFSETQ. CDR3 nucleotide sequence: TGCGCCAGCAGCTTAGGGAACAGGGACTGGGGAGGCTACACCTTC. Its translation: CASSLGNRDWGGYTF.

The chain recombines TRBV23-1 with TRBJ1-1; D gene ambiguous. TRBV23-1 is sorted into the ORF group, with uncertain function. The CDR3 has 13 amino acids. V lost 2 bases to trimming and J lost 5 bases, with 9 bases between them. In nucleotides, the CDR3 is TGCGCCAGCAGTCAACACACCCTGACTGAAGCTTTCTTT. Protein product: CASSQHTLTEAFF.

The gene calls are TRBV7-6 and TRBJ2-2; possible D gene TRBD2, 5 bases. The CDR3 runs to 16 residues. The V gene lost 2 bases and the J gene lost 0 bases, with 10 bases spanning the gap. Germline V gives CDR1 SGHVS, CDR2 FNYEAQ. Here the CDR3 reads CASSLLDSANTGELFF. The DNA of the CDR3 is TGTGCCAGCAGCTTATTGGACTCCGCGAACACCGGGGAGCTGTTTTTT.